Following are 15 T cell receptor beta chains from one sample sequenced in a study of blood T cell repertoires in COVID-19. Repertoires were generated with immunoSEQ multiplex PCR, while TCRdb's copy carries only in-frame clones and drops some. The sample holds under 250,000 clones; approximately 83% are singletons and the top ten take about 4.4%. The sample was peripheral blood. The receptor set was obtained from a man aged 50 to 59 with active or convalescent COVID-19.

The gene calls are TRBV30 and TRBJ1-2; D not resolved. V lost 0 bases, J lost 2 bases, and 10 bases lay in between. The CDR3 length is 14 residues. Germline-derived CDR1 and CDR2 are GTSNPN and SVGIG (reference sequence). CDR3 amino acids: CAWSVLTINYGYTF. CDR3 DNA sequence: TGTGCCTGGAGTGTACTAACCATCAACTATGGCTACACCTTC.

This clone was observed a single time. The genes are TRBV6-4 and TRBJ2-3; 9 nucleotides line up with TRBD2. The CDR3 is 16 amino acids. The germline CDR1 and CDR2 sequences are MRHNA and SNTAGT. V was pared by 5 bases and J by 4 bases, with 10 bases of the junction left unmatched. The CDR3 nucleotides read TGTGCCAGCAGTTTAAGCGGGGGGCACCCATCAGATACGCAGTATTTT. Amino acids: CASSLSGGHPSDTQYF.

This clone appeared a few times. The same CDR3 is also encoded by other DNA sequences in this sample. The chain couples TRBV9 to TRBJ1-6; TRBD1 is a possible D gene (6 bases). The CDR3 totals 14 residues. The germline gives CDR1 SGDLS, CDR2 YYNGEE. V dropped 0 bases and J dropped 10 bases, with 11 bases sitting between them. The CDR3 sequence: CASSVEGGGSPLHF. In DNA, the CDR3 is TGTGCCAGCAGCGTAGAAGGGGGGGGATCACCCCTCCACTTT.

This chain links TRBV14 with TRBJ1-1; TRBD1 aligns across 7 bases. The germline gives CDR1 SGHDN, CDR2 FVKESK. The CDR3 loop spans 12 amino acids. J gave up 7 bases and V 4 bases, and 3 bases lay outside the gene matches. CDR3 residues: CASSPQGGEAFF. CDR3 in DNA: TGTGCCAGCAGCCCTCAGGGGGGTGAAGCTTTCTTT.

The chain uses TRBV19 and TRBJ1-5, with a weak D call TRBD1 (5 bases). Trimming took off 1 base at V and 7 bases at J, with 11 bases between the two ends. Germline V lookup: CDR1 LNHDA, CDR2 SQIVND (reference sequence). The CDR3 extends over 14 amino acids. CDR3 sequence (DNA): TGTGCCAGTAGTATAGTGGCAGGGCACCAGCCCCAGCATTTT. It codes for CASSIVAGHQPQHF.

This clone was seen just once. The chain carries TRBV5-6 and TRBJ1-3, with D maybe TRBD1 (5 bases). This CDR3 has 14 residues. Between the trimmed V and J ends, which lost 5 bases and 1 base, there was a span of 10 bases. The germline gives CDR1 SGHDT, CDR2 YYEEEE. CDR3 DNA sequence: TGTGCCAGCAGGCAGGGTTTTTCTGGAAACACCATATATTTT. Amino acid sequence: CASRQGFSGNTIYF.

This chain joins TRBV4-1 and TRBJ2-3; D perhaps matches TRBD2 (6 bases). The length of the CDR3 is 13 residues. The V and J ends lost 4 bases and 3 bases respectively, with 8 bases between them. Per germline, CDR1 MGHRA and CDR2 YSYEKL. The CDR3 DNA reads TGCGCCAGCAGCCTCGGGACTACAGATACGCAGTATTTT. Translated: CASSLGTTDTQYF.

The chain couples TRBV3-1 (or the pseudogene TRBV3-2) to TRBJ1-1, with no clear D. The length of the CDR3 is 14 residues. The germline V gene encodes CDR1 LGHDT and CDR2 YNNKEL (reference sequence). V lost 0 bases and J lost 5, with 10 bases in between. This CDR3 is CASSQDPSRTEAFF. In DNA form, the CDR3 reads TGTGCCAGCAGCCAAGACCCATCGAGGACTGAAGCTTTCTTT.

The rearrangement joins TRBV24-1 to TRBJ2-5; a possible D gene is TRBD1 (6 bases). Between the trimmed V and J ends, which lost 4 bases and 4 bases, there was a span of 18 bases. The germline V gene encodes CDR1 KGHDR and CDR2 SFDVKD. The CDR3 has 16 residues. The CDR3: CATSEPRRGGGETQYF. CDR3 coding DNA: TGTGCCACCAGTGAGCCACGACGAGGGGGTGGAGAGACCCAGTACTTC.

J is TRBJ1-1 and V is TRBV5-5; no clear D gene. Germline V lookup: CDR1 SGHKS, CDR2 YYEKEE (reference sequence). Trimming stripped 3 bases from V and 3 bases from J, with 9 bases between. The CDR3 runs 13 residues. The CDR3 reads CASSSGVDTEAFF. The CDR3 nucleotides are TGTGCCAGCAGCTCAGGCGTCGACACTGAAGCTTTCTTT.

V usage is TRBV12-3 or TRBV12-4 and J usage is TRBJ1-5; no reliable D call. CDR3 length equals 13 residues. The germline V and J ends were trimmed by 3 bases and 4 bases, with 7 bases remaining between them. Here the CDR3 reads CASSLELNQPQHF. The CDR3 DNA is TGTGCCAGCAGTTTGGAGCTAAATCAGCCCCAGCATTTT.

This clone has just one count. V usage is TRBV5-6 and J usage is TRBJ2-1; TRBD1 is a possible D gene (5 bases). The CDR3 has 13 amino acids. Germline CDR1 SGHDT, CDR2 YYEEEE. V dropped 4 bases and J dropped 3 bases, with 8 bases sitting between them. The CDR3 region is CASSPQGYNEQFF. DNA for the CDR3: TGTGCCAGCAGCCCCCAGGGCTACAATGAGCAGTTCTTC.

The chain joins TRBV30 to TRBJ1-5, with 8 positions matching TRBD1. The germline V gene encodes CDR1 GTSNPN and CDR2 SVGIG (reference sequence). This CDR3 contains 16 residues. The J segment lost 1 base and the V segment lost 1 base, leaving 6 bases of the junction unmatched. Written as DNA, the CDR3 is TGTGCCTGGAGTGCTACAGGGGGAATGAGCAATCAGCCCCAGCATTTT. Translated: CAWSATGGMSNQPQHF.

The chain joins TRBV10-3 to TRBJ1-3, with D perhaps TRBD1 (5 bases). The CDR3 has 16 residues. CDR1 ENHRY and CDR2 SYGVKD come from the germline V gene. V shed 3 bases and J shed 0 bases, with 12 bases lying between them. The CDR3 loop is CAISDLGLTSGNTIYF. For the CDR3, the DNA is TGTGCCATCAGTGATTTGGGGCTAACCTCTGGAAACACCATATATTTT.

V and J are TRBV5-1 and TRBJ1-3, with D possibly TRBD1 on 5 matching bases. Per the germline V gene, CDR1 is SGHRS and CDR2 is YFSETQ. There are 16 residues in the CDR3. V was clipped by 0 bases and J by 6 bases, with 16 bases between them. Here the CDR3 reads CASSLGPAGQENTIYF. The CDR3 DNA is TGCGCCAGCAGCTTGGGGCCCGCGGGGCAGGAAAACACCATATATTTT. Using reference TRBV5-1 and TRBJ1-3 for the parts outside the CDR3, the full variable domain is KAGVTQTPRYLIKTRGQQVTLSCSPISGHRSVSWYQQTPGQGLQFLFEYFSETQRNKGNFPGRFSGRQFSNSRSEMNVSTLELGDSALYLCASSLGPAGQENTIYFGEGSWLTVV.